This entry describes one T cell receptor (beta chain). The target antigen is unknown. This sample is part of a study of T-cell reconstitution after alpha-beta-depleted transplantation in children. Regarding the study as a whole: The main origin of T-cell counts and diversity one year after transplant was newly produced T cells.

The V and J ends lost 5 bases and 7 bases, in that order; junction bases with no gene match: 8. Germline assignment: CDR1 MNHEY and CDR2 SVGEGT. The CDR3 length is 16 residues. It was with unique molecular identifiers that the TCRbeta library was prepared. TCRdb used MiXCR to reprocess the PCR reads, holding one entry per CDR3 protein. The sample records hundreds of thousands of distinct CDR3 sequences, 7% to 9% being singletons. The source is a male patient aged 2 to 10 who had a stem cell transplant for acute myeloid leukemia, so the T cells may come from the graft donor. The chain combines TRBV6-2 or TRBV6-3 with TRBJ2-1, with 13 bases aligning to TRBD2. This specimen was PBMCs, mostly from graft donor cells, taken 360 days after TCRalphabeta/CD19-depleted stem cell transplant. The CDR3 loop reads CASSPTRLAGGNEQFF. For the CDR3, the DNA is TGTGCCAGCAGTCCAACCCGACTAGCGGGGGGAAATGAGCAGTTCTTC.